The rows below give T cell receptor beta chains drawn from one sample of a study of OX40 agonist ivuxolimab in advanced cancers. Generated by immunoSEQ multiplex PCR, the TCRdb table keeps only in-frame clones and is missing some. The sample holds 70,000 to 95,000 clones, about 93% seen once. The sequenced sample was CD4+ or CD8+ T cells sorted from blood, obtained in a trial of the OX40 agonist ivuxolimab. Every receptor here comes from an adult with an advanced solid tumor such as melanoma, head and neck, liver or kidney cancer. Each CDR3 is given with its conserved first and last residue. Some rows have no size entry. The others give once, few or many, or a class for an expanded clone.

CDR3aa,abundance,j_gene,v_gene
CARKDDRGLSTDTQYF,NA,TRBJ2-3,TRBV2
CSVRPQTGFSYEQYF,NA,TRBJ2-7,TRBV29-1
CASSYTLNTEAFF,few,TRBJ1-1,TRBV19
CASSEAGRNTEAFF,NA,TRBJ1-1,TRBV2
CASSLASWGIGNQPQHF,NA,TRBJ1-5,TRBV7-8
CASSVGQSNQPQHF,once,TRBJ1-5,TRBV9
CSVEYRGADTQYF,NA,TRBJ2-3,TRBV29-1
CASSLGDRTYEQYF,NA,TRBJ2-7,TRBV7-6
CASSPSGGRAGGPQHF,NA,TRBJ1-5,TRBV7-8
CASSVGVRDTEAFF,NA,TRBJ1-1,TRBV9
CASSRAAPWSTGELFF,NA,TRBJ2-2,TRBV19
CASSLGENRNSPLHF,NA,TRBJ1-6,TRBV7-9
CASSGPRSYEQYF,once,TRBJ2-7,TRBV25-1
CASSIPTTDPNTEAFF,NA,TRBJ1-1,TRBV19
CASSAEGYEQYF,NA,TRBJ2-7,TRBV9
CASSLPLTGPTDTQYF,NA,TRBJ2-3,TRBV6-6
CASLEITGQETQYF,NA,TRBJ2-5,TRBV2
CASSEYGTGKPNYGYTF,NA,TRBJ1-2,TRBV2
CASTPTSGRAGAHNEQFF,NA,TRBJ2-1,TRBV4-1
CASTPWEGAAYGYTF,NA,TRBJ1-2,TRBV27
CASSLAWAPNTEAFF,NA,TRBJ1-1,TRBV7-9
CASSESGSRSYEQYF,NA,TRBJ2-7,TRBV9
CASSLSEGLGETQYF,NA,TRBJ2-5,TRBV28
CASSSIFSGNTIYF,NA,TRBJ1-3,TRBV5-4
CASSPGTRQYF,NA,TRBJ2-4,TRBV9
CSVGTGTNYGYTF,NA,TRBJ1-2,TRBV29-1
CATSMGDYTF,NA,TRBJ1-2,TRBV19
CASSPRFGGPEAFF,NA,TRBJ1-1,TRBV4-1
CASSEDPQGYQETQYF,once,TRBJ2-5,TRBV6-1
CASISEGEKLFF,NA,TRBJ1-4,TRBV28
CAWSVLGGPGNTIYF,NA,TRBJ1-3,TRBV30
CASSGGTREYEQYF,few,TRBJ2-7,TRBV10-1
CASSSSRSGTGLFLYEQYF,NA,TRBJ2-7,TRBV7-2
CASRANSSPRTGGKSYYGYTF,NA,TRBJ1-2,TRBV7-8
CASSQLGHGYTF,NA,TRBJ1-2,TRBV7-9
CASSLGQGAFF,NA,TRBJ1-1,TRBV5-6
CASSLLSVAGTYEQYF,NA,TRBJ2-7,TRBV28
CASSPGQGRSDTEAFF,NA,TRBJ1-1,TRBV7-3
CASSSGQGYSYEQYF,NA,TRBJ2-7,TRBV9
CASSFGAANQPQHF,NA,TRBJ1-5,TRBV7-9
CAYWGEGGTDTQYF,NA,TRBJ2-3,TRBV10-1
CASSTGHHMNTEAFF,NA,TRBJ1-1,TRBV19
CASSYSSNTEAFF,NA,TRBJ1-1,TRBV6-6
CASSPGMPDTQYF,NA,TRBJ2-3,TRBV5-1
CASSGDRPHEQYF,once,TRBJ2-7,TRBV9
CASSIPPGNTIYF,NA,TRBJ1-3,TRBV19